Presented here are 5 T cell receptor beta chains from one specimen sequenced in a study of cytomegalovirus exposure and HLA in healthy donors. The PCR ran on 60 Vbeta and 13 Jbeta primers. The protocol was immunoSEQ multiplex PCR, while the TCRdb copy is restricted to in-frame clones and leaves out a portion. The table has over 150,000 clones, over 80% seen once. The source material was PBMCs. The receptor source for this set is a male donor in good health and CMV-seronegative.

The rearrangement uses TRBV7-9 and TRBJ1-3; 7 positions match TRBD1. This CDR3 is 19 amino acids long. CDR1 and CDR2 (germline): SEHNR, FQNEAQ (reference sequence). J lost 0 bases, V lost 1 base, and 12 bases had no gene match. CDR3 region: CASSLGGQMFNPSGNTIYF. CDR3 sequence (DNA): TGTGCCAGCAGCTTAGGGGGACAGATGTTCAACCCCTCTGGAAACACCATATATTTT.

CDR3 coding DNA: TGTGCCAGCAGCTTGACAGGGGCCGCTGAAGCTTTCTTT. Amino acid sequence: CASSLTGAAEAFF. The chain joins TRBV7-2 to TRBJ1-1; the match to TRBD1 covers 8 bases. The length of the CDR3 is 13 residues. Germline CDR1 is SGHTA and CDR2 is FQGNSA. V lost 3 bases, J lost 6 bases, and 3 bases stayed unmatched.

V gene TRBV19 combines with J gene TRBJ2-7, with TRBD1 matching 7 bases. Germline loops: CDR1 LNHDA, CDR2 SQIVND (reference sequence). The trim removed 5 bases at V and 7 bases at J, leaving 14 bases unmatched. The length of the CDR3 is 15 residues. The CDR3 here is CASSRDSSGPLEQYF. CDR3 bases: TGTGCCAGTAGTCGGGACAGTTCGGGACCCCTGGAGCAGTACTTC.

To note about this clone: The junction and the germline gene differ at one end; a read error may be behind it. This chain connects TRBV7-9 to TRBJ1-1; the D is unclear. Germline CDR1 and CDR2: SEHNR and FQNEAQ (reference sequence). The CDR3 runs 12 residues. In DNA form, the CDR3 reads TGTTCCAGCAGCTTAGCACATCCTGAAGCTTTCTTT. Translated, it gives CSSSLAHPEAFF.

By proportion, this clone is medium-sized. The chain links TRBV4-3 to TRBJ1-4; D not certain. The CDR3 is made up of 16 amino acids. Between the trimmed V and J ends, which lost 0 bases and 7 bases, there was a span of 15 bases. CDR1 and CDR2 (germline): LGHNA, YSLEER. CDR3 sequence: CASSQDRTYGGEKLFF. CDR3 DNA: TGCGCCAGCAGCCAAGATCGGACTTACGGTGGTGAAAAACTGTTTTTT.